The sequence of this T cell receptor (beta chain) was determined in a study of blood T cell repertoires in COVID-19 (dated by TCRdb to the early 2020s). Regarding the study in general: Samples from collaborators originated in the United States, Italy and Spain and spanned both the acute and convalescent phases of COVID-19. The material from the prospective study consisted of cDNA or gDNA derived from T cells, B-cell-depleted T cells, or PBMCs. Subjects who had been exposed to COVID-19, were actively infected with it, or had recovered from it provided the deeply sampled blood TCRbeta repertoires that made up the dataset. The repertoires were released in a freely available public database intended as a resource for research on the immune response to SARS-CoV-2. Samples were obtained from the ongoing ImmuneRACE study (first 160 participants) and from about 1,300 subjects provided by 6 global collaborators. The sample metadata nearly always contained a de-identified subject ID, COVID-19 status, age in years and sex. Where available, HLA class I and class II types were taken from metadata supplied by the sample provider and were not determined by assay-based typing. Overall study outcomes, separate from this receptor: The quantity of clinical and demographic metadata differed by source and by participant and was supplied without curation.

TCRbeta CDR3 regions were amplified from genomic DNA by means of the immunoSEQ Assay, a bias-controlled multiplex PCR. Per the source publication's procedure: The number of nucleated cells in each sample was estimated by amplification of reference gene primers within the assay. Sequence reads were collapsed and filtered to measure the absolute abundance of every unique TCRbeta CDR3 rearrangement. For each sample, productive Simpson clonality was calculated by taking the square root of Simpson's diversity index across productive rearrangements. TCRdb mirrors the immuneACCESS table, restricted to in-frame sequences. Some clones are absent from its copies; in checked studies, under half trace to an unresolved V gene, and the reason for the others is unknown. V and J calls and clone size are as listed in that table; D and trimming were resolved from the DNA. The sample table holds almost 250,000 clones, of which roughly 91% were seen once. The ten biggest clones cover roughly 4% of the sample.

As regards this clone: The antigen it recognizes is unknown. No base-level quality is on record; no much larger clone is a single base apart.

Enrolling through a virtual design, the prospective study's participants ranged in age from roughly 18 to 95 years and lived across roughly 23 United States geographic areas. In the prospective study, participants were assigned to cohorts based on the clinical history participants reported in a screening survey and a study questionnaire. Recovered participants in ImmuneRACE Cohort 3 were defined by two consecutive negative NP/OP PCR tests, clearance by a healthcare professional, or resolution of symptoms. Mobile phlebotomists in the prospective study collected whole blood, serum and a nasopharyngeal or oropharyngeal swab from every participant. Over an approximately 2-month period, participants in the prospective study had the option of providing additional blood draws and questionnaires. Blood samples from the prospective study were shipped frozen or at room temperature prior to DNA extraction.

The receptor was derived from a woman in her thirties who had recovered from COVID-19. Sequenced input: PBMCs or T cells enriched from blood (not recorded which).

The DNA reads TGCGCCAGCAGCCCCCTCGGGAGACTGTCCTACAATGAGCAGTTCTTC. The translation is CASSPLGRLSYNEQFF. The sequence joins TRBV4-1 to TRBJ2-1; TRBD2 could be the D gene, as 6 bases match. The germline V gene yields MGHRA for CDR1 and YSYEKL for CDR2. The CDR3 spans 16 residues, from the cysteine through the phenylalanine. Only the CDR3 DNA stays, 48 bases, in frame from base 1. Between the V and J ends, shortened by 4 bases and 1 base respectively, the junction contains 14 bases.